This T cell receptor (beta chain) stems from a study of graft-versus-host responses after intestinal transplantation (dated by TCRdb to the early 2020s). Concerning the study at large: The transplants that recipients received were multivisceral, liver-intestinal, or isolated intestinal. Every recipient was given anti-thymocyte globulin induction, then maintenance tacrolimus and steroids for 3 to 4 years. After intestinal transplantation, graft-versus-host and host-versus-graft alloreactive T cell clones were followed in the graft, circulation and bone marrow using bulk TCR-beta CDR3 sequencing. Alloreactive clones were identified by sequencing pre-transplant mixed lymphocyte reaction products and comparing these products with unstimulated pre-transplant donor and recipient T cells. The cohort enrolled about two dozen intestinal transplant recipients, one of whom was a retransplant, and 3 patients without pretransplant specimens were excluded. Donor T cell macrochimerism was defined as a peak of at least 4% donor T cells among recipient peripheral blood mononuclear cells. Instead of going to the commercial service, samples from a few later patients were sequenced in-house on an Illumina MiSeq and processed with MiXCR. The paper as a whole reports these results and caveats: The relatively low number and heterogeneity of intestinal transplant patients limited the conclusions. GvH clones were detected in recipient bone marrow, and some of these GvH clones were observed earlier in ileal mucosa or blood, consistent with an intestinal mucosal origin. High GvH to HvG T cell clonal ratios were observed in the allografts of patients with donor T cell macrochimerism. Early after transplant, peak levels of circulating GvH clones were found to be associated with declines in HvG clones.

This clone is deemed medium-sized (0.01 to 0.1%). No clone much larger than this one lies a single base away; base qualities are absent. Receptors were amplified or captured by the immunoSEQ multiplex PCR assay. For most patients, genomic DNA was isolated using the Qiagen DNeasy Blood and Tissue Kit and was shipped frozen to Adaptive Biotechnologies for TCR sequencing. For most patients, genomic DNA was subjected to high-throughput TCR-beta CDR3 sequencing by Adaptive Biotechnologies. On the study's bioinformatics: TCR sequencing data for approximately 19 patients were retrieved from Adaptive's ImmunoSEQ software; three other patients were processed with MiXCR and VDJtools. To correct CD4 versus CD8 sorting errors, any sequence found in both subsets at a frequency ratio below 5:1 was removed. CDR3 nucleotide sequences shared between donor and recipient were removed because their origin could not be assigned. At least 2-fold expansion over unstimulated cells and a minimum CFSE-low frequency of 0.002% (template counts) or 0.001% (read counts) were required for clones to be classified as alloreactive. Clones detected in sequenced pre-transplant spleen, lymph node, or MLR CFSE-low populations of the donor or recipient were defined as mappable. Cumulative frequency of alloreactive clones was calculated as a percentage of all sequences weighted by copy number. Drawn from immuneACCESS, this table holds only the in-frame rearrangements with V and J called that TCRdb kept. Clones are partly lost; checked studies trace under half to an unresolved V gene and leave the rest unexplained. The DNA was the basis for D and trimming; V, J and clone size are from that table. The sample contains roughly 5,000 clones, 25% to 30% of them found a single time. Clones ranked in the top ten supply around 4.7% of the sample.

CDR1 and CDR2 were assigned from the germline V gene as MNHEY and SVGAGI. V was cut back by 5 bases and J by 5 bases, leaving a gap of 18 bases between them. Spanning cysteine to phenylalanine, the CDR3 consists of 15 amino acids. The entry retains the CDR3 DNA only, 45 bases that are in frame from base 1. Per the publication, the time point label means: cells obtained before transplantation from donor or recipient. In mixed lymphocyte reactions, around 200,000 CFSE-labeled pre-transplant responders were plated with around 200,000 irradiated violet-dye-labeled stimulators and cultured for less than seven days. Proliferating CD3+CD4+CFSE-low and CD3+CD8+CFSE-low responder cells were FACS-sorted on a BD Influx sorter after the mixed lymphocyte reaction.

Rearrangement joined TRBV6-5 to TRBJ1-2, with TRBD1 as a weak D call on 5 bases. This clonotype originated in a human patient who received an intestinal transplant. This sample comprised alloreactive CD4+ T cells from a mixed lymphocyte reaction culture, obtained before intestinal transplant. This sample's cell subset or site label indicates: CFSE-low proliferating T cells sorted from approximately six-day pre-transplant mixed lymphocyte reaction (GvH or HvG direction). The CDR3 is CASSPDRGSSYGYTF. At the DNA level, the sequence is TGTGCCAGCAGTCCCGACAGAGGGTCCTCGTATGGCTACACCTTC.